This T cell receptor beta chain was identified during a study of T cell responses to AZD1222 COVID-19 vaccine. Broader study findings: None of the repertoires were sampled until the peak T cell response had passed.

Profiled with immunoSEQ multiplex PCR; TCRdb holds only in-frame clones, not every one. This table has about 100,000 clones, around 87% appearing once. It was second doses at about 4 or about 12 weeks that were pooled. Per the germline V gene, CDR1 is KGHDR and CDR2 is SFDVKD. The CDR3 consists of 20 residues. Trimming at V came to 3 bases and at J to 4 bases, leaving 12 bases not matched to a gene. Comment on this clone: Its antigen is unidentified.

The V gene is TRBV24-1, the J gene TRBJ2-6; TRBD1 agrees at 12 bases. This receptor was identified in an adult who received the AZD1222 COVID-19 vaccine. The sequencing here drew on peripheral blood, taken 28 days after the second AZD1222 dose. The CDR3 reads CATSDAGPGQGAYGANVLTF. The CDR3, as DNA: TGTGCCACCAGTGATGCGGGGCCGGGACAGGGGGCTTACGGGGCCAACGTCCTGACTTTC.